Below are 11 T cell receptor beta chains sequenced from a single sample in a study of blood T cell repertoires in COVID-19. The assay was immunoSEQ multiplex PCR, and TCRdb's table has in-frame clones only and misses some. In the table there are tens of thousands of clones, around 90% of which are singletons. Specimen: peripheral blood. The source of these receptors is a man aged 45-65 years with active COVID-19.

The chain joins TRBV7-9 to TRBJ2-7; 8 bases line up with TRBD1. V shed 5 bases, J shed 1 base, and the junction held 7 bases outside the gene matches. CDR1 SEHNR and CDR2 FQNEAQ come from the germline V gene (reference sequence). CDR3 size: 15 residues. CDR3 amino acids: CASSGQGAQSYEQYF. As DNA, the CDR3 is TGTGCCAGCAGCGGGCAGGGGGCCCAATCCTACGAGCAGTACTTC.

The chain has TRBV2 and TRBJ1-5; TRBD1 matches 9 bases. The V and J ends lost 6 bases and 0 bases, in that order; junction bases with no gene match: 3. Germline CDR1 and CDR2: SNHLY and FYNNEI. The length of the CDR3 is 15 residues. For the CDR3, the DNA is TGTGCCAGCAGCGGGACAGGGTATAGCAATCAGCCCCAGCATTTT. Encoded protein: CASSGTGYSNQPQHF.

The chain is built from TRBV2 and TRBJ1-4, with a possible D match to TRBD1 (5 bases). This CDR3 is built from 14 residues. The germline V gene encodes CDR1 SNHLY and CDR2 FYNNEI. Trimming left V 3 bases short and J 4 bases short, with 9 bases between. The CDR3 loop reads CASSERRGNEKLFF. The CDR3 coding sequence is TGTGCCAGCAGTGAGCGGAGGGGTAATGAAAAACTGTTTTTT.

Sample share makes this clone medium-sized. The V gene is TRBV5-1, the J gene TRBJ1-6; D remains unclear. V was trimmed by 2 bases and J by 5 bases, leaving 5 bases between them. The germline V gene encodes CDR1 SGHRS and CDR2 YFSETQ. CDR3 length: 13 amino acids. As DNA, the CDR3 is TGCGCCAGCAGCTTCGGTGATAATTCACCCCTCCACTTT. Protein product: CASSFGDNSPLHF.

V and J are TRBV9 and TRBJ2-6, with 8 bases lining up with TRBD1. V was pared by 4 bases and J by 0 bases, with 6 bases of the junction left unmatched. From germline, CDR1 is SGDLS and CDR2 YYNGEE. The CDR3 loop spans 17 amino acids. The CDR3 DNA follows: TGTGCCAGCAGCCCGACAGGGGCTTCCTCTGGGGCCAACGTCCTGACTTTC. Translated, it gives CASSPTGASSGANVLTF.

This chain links TRBV18 with TRBJ2-7; 7 bases are shared with TRBD2. The germline V gene has CDR1 KGHSH and CDR2 LQKENI. This CDR3 contains 14 residues. The junction had 14 bases not matched to a gene; V was cut back by 8 bases and J by 7 bases. The chain's CDR3 is CASRRLAELGEQYF. The CDR3, as DNA: TGTGCCAGCAGACGCCTAGCGGAGCTTGGGGAGCAGTACTTC. Full variable domain (missing parts from reference TRBV18 and TRBJ2-7): NAGVMQNPRHLVRRRGQEARLRCSPMKGHSHVYWYRQLPEEGLKFMVYLQKENIIDESGMPKERFSAEFPKEGPSILRIQQVVRGDSAAYFCASRRLAELGEQYFGPGTRLTVT.

The gene calls are TRBV6-2 or TRBV6-3 and TRBJ1-1; D is possibly TRBD1 (5 bases). V lost 2 bases and J lost 0, with 19 bases in between. CDR1 and CDR2 (germline): MNHEY, SVGEGT. The CDR3 runs 18 residues. The CDR3 region has the DNA TGTGCCAGCAGTTACCCTCTCCTTGGGGGGAGATTGAACACTGAAGCTTTCTTT. It is translated as CASSYPLLGGRLNTEAFF.

This sequence joins TRBV3-1 (or the pseudogene TRBV3-2) and TRBJ1-5, with D perhaps matching TRBD1 (6 bases). V dropped 1 base and J dropped 3 bases, with 13 bases sitting between them. This CDR3 comprises 16 residues. Per germline, CDR1 LGHDT and CDR2 YNNKEL (reference sequence). CDR3 in DNA: TGTGCCAGCAGCCAAGGGTCAGGGGTCCCCAATCAGCCCCAGCATTTT. Its protein is CASSQGSGVPNQPQHF.

This clone was seen only once. Other DNA sequences in this specimen translate into the identical CDR3. The chain uses TRBV3-1 (or the pseudogene TRBV3-2) and TRBJ2-7, with D possibly being TRBD2 (5 bases). The CDR3 is 12 residues long. Germline V gene sequence: CDR1 LGHDT, CDR2 YNNKEL (reference sequence). Trimming shortened V by 2 bases and J by 4 bases, and 6 bases separated the two germline ends. In nucleotides, the CDR3 is TGTGCCAGCAGCCAACGGGGTTACGAGCAGTACTTC. Its translation: CASSQRGYEQYF.

The chain links TRBV11-1 to TRBJ2-7, with D perhaps TRBD1 (5 bases). This CDR3 region has 14 residues. The V and J ends lost 1 base and 1 base respectively, with 8 bases between them. Per the germline V gene, CDR1 is SGHAT and CDR2 is FQDESV (reference sequence). The CDR3 region has the DNA TGTGCCAGCAGCTTAGAAGGGGAATCCTACGAGCAGTACTTC. Its translation is CASSLEGESYEQYF.

J is TRBJ1-1 and V is TRBV27, with D unresolved. Trimming pared 4 bases from V and 1 base from J, leaving 13 bases between. This CDR3 comprises 15 residues. Germline CDR1 MNHEY, CDR2 SMNVEV (reference sequence). The CDR3 loop is CASSSGVDKNTEAFF. DNA of the CDR3: TGTGCCAGCAGTTCCGGGGTTGATAAGAACACTGAAGCTTTCTTT.